Listed below are T cell receptor beta chains from one sample, sequenced in a study of PD-L1 blockade in urothelial cancer. The data were produced by immunoSEQ multiplex PCR, yet TCRdb's version contains in-frame clones alone and is incomplete. The profile shows roughly 120,000 clones, about 88% of them singletons. Specimen: PBMCs, collected around atezolizumab (anti-PD-L1) treatment. These receptors were taken from a man aged 50-60 years with urothelial cancer. Both conserved end residues are part of each CDR3. D genes are given only for firm matches. Only some rows state a clone size, as once, few, many or a class for expanded clones.

TRBD1 . TRBJ1-2 TRBV2 CARTQGAGYGYTF TGTGCCAGAACACAGGGGGCAGGCTATGGCTACACCTTC
. . TRBJ1-4 TRBV7-9 CASSAGATNEKLFF TGTGCCAGCAGCGCGGGGGCAACTAATGAAAAACTGTTTTTT
TRBD1 . TRBJ1-3 TRBV5-4 CASSVGTGGAQGNTIYF TGTGCCAGCAGCGTCGGGACAGGGGGCGCGCAAGGAAACACCATATATTTT
TRBD2 . TRBJ2-3 TRBV9 CASSSGTSGMSDTQYF TGTGCCAGCAGCTCAGGGACTAGCGGGATGTCAGATACGCAGTATTTT
. few TRBJ1-1 TRBV18 CASSHGRLTNTEAFF TGTGCCAGCTCACACGGGAGACTGACGAACACTGAAGCTTTCTTT
TRBD1 . TRBJ2-7 TRBV5-5 CASSFLGQGFSEQYF TGTGCCAGCAGCTTTCTTGGACAGGGGTTTAGCGAGCAGTACTTC
. . TRBJ2-3 TRBV28 CASTPGPGADTQYF TGTGCCAGCACCCCAGGTCCGGGAGCAGATACGCAGTATTTT
TRBD1 . TRBJ1-1 TRBV5-6 CASSADRGLNTEAFF TGTGCCAGCAGCGCGGACAGGGGGCTTAACACTGAAGCTTTCTTT
TRBD2 . TRBJ2-1 TRBV14 CASREGGAGDPIKEQFF TGTGCCAGCAGGGAAGGGGGAGCGGGAGACCCCATAAAAGAGCAGTTCTTC
. . TRBJ1-2 TRBV6-1 CASKDRNYGYTF TGTGCCAGCAAGGACAGAAACTATGGCTACACCTTC
. . TRBJ2-1 TRBV7-3 CASSLTGGSSYNEQFF TGTGCCAGCAGCTTAACTGGGGGGAGCTCCTACAATGAGCAGTTCTTC
. . TRBJ2-7 TRBV9 CASSVGGTGGYEQYF TGTGCCAGCAGCGTAGGCGGGACGGGTGGCTACGAGCAGTACTTC
TRBD2 . TRBJ2-1 TRBV4-1 CASSQSLLPSGRSNEQFF TGCGCCAGCAGCCAATCACTTCTGCCTAGCGGGAGGTCTAATGAGCAGTTCTTC
. few TRBJ2-6 TRBV14 CASSQYRSGANVLTF TGTGCCAGCAGCCAATACAGGTCTGGGGCCAACGTCCTGACTTTC
. . TRBJ1-3 TRBV9 CASSVGEGGAGNTIYF TGTGCCAGCAGCGTAGGGGAAGGGGGAGCTGGAAACACCATATATTTT
. . TRBJ2-7 TRBV10-3 CAISSGHTYEQYF TGTGCCATCAGTAGCGGCCACACCTACGAGCAGTACTTC
TRBD2 . TRBJ2-3 TRBV9 CASSVGLAFTDTQYF TGTGCCAGCAGCGTAGGACTAGCATTCACAGATACGCAGTATTTT
. . TRBJ1-1 TRBV5-1 CASSLLSTGNTEAFF TGCGCCAGCAGCTTACTCTCTACAGGGAACACTGAAGCTTTCTTT
. . TRBJ1-1 TRBV18 CASSPLGQTTEAFF TGTGCCAGCTCACCACTAGGACAAACGACTGAAGCTTTCTTT
TRBD2 . TRBJ2-5 TRBV5-4 CASSLDSGRAGKTQYF TGTGCCAGCAGCTTGGATAGCGGGAGGGCCGGAAAGACCCAGTACTTC
. . TRBJ1-2 TRBV27 CASSLSPQGNYGYTF TGTGCCAGCAGTTTATCCCCACAGGGTAACTATGGCTACACCTTC
TRBD2 once TRBJ2-1 TRBV18 CASSTGTSGVSYNEQFF TGTGCCAGCTCAACCGGGACTAGCGGGGTCTCCTACAATGAGCAGTTCTTC